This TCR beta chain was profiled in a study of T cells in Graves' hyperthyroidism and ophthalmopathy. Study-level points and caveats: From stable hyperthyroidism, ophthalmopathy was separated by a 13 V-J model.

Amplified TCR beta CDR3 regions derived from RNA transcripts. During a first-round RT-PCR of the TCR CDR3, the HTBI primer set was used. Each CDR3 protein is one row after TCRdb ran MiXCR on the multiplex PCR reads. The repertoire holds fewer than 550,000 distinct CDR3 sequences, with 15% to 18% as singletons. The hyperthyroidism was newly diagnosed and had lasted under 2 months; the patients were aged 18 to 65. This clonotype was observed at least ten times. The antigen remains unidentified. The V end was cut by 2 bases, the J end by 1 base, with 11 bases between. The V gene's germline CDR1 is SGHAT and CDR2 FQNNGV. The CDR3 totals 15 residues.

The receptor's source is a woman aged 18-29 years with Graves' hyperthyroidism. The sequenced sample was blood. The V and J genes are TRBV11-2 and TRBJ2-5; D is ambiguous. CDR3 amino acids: CASSLYRRTQETQYF. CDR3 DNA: TGTGCCAGCAGCTTATACAGACGGACCCAAGAGACCCAGTACTTC.